The rows below give T cell receptor beta chains drawn from one sample of a study of T cells after yellow fever vaccination. TCRdb re-called the 5' RACE reads through MiXCR, storing one row per CDR3 protein. Of under 550,000 distinct CDR3 sequences listed, 20% to 25% were seen once; the top ten hold about 16%. Sequencing was performed on PBMCs, taken around 3 weeks after the first yellow fever vaccination. The receptors derive from a man aged 18 to 30 who received the YFV17D yellow fever vaccine. CDR3s include the opening cysteine and the closing phenylalanine or tryptophan.

v_call	cdr3_aa
TRBV7-2	CASSLTAQPQHF
TRBV7-2	CASSPQGGPGELFF
TRBV20-1	CSARAPPTARSSYEQYF
TRBV5-1	CASSFGPDNGQFF
TRBV4-1	CASSPAALDYGYTF
TRBV12-3/TRBV12-4	CASSSDQGGEETQYF
TRBV12-5	CASGPTSTRLTDTQYF
TRBV5-6	CASSPLETGHPGYTF
TRBV5-1	CASSLTPGQRYEQYF
TRBV20-1	CSASQTSGSITDTQYF
TRBV29-1	CSVGITGAELFF
TRBV12-5	CASGQGSTDTQYF
TRBV5-5	CASREDGQPSYEQYF
TRBV5-1	CASSLEGTEKLFF
TRBV20-1	CSARPNQETQYF
TRBV24-1	CATSDARSEQFF
TRBV4-2	CASSQLSEQYF
TRBV5-4	CASSGGTDTGELFF
TRBV6-1	CASSVVAGEGDTQYF
TRBV20-1	CSAEDRGSTYNSPLHF
TRBV7-8	CASSLAGFRNNQPQHF
TRBV4-3	CASSQELAGEGNEQFF
TRBV14	CASSQTSAAWADTQYF
TRBV11-3	CASSLALNTGELFF
TRBV29-1	CSVTGTSGSSYNEQFF
TRBV24-1	CATSDRGDQPQHF
TRBV12-3/TRBV12-4	CASSRGQGADYGYTF
TRBV20-1	CSARGQGLEPQHF
TRBV10-3	CAISATSAQETQYF
TRBV20-1	CSARGGWDTEAFF
TRBV5-1	CASSAPLAGGPADTQYF
TRBV29-1	CSVEAHRGTGELFF
TRBV20-1	CMLDGPNEKLFF
TRBV12-3/TRBV12-4	CASTIQGQSYGYTF
TRBV7-3	CASSLDGTRGEQFF
TRBV9	CASSVESRGHGGTIYF
TRBV27	CASSHRLTGDSPLHF
TRBV6-5	CASSSGQRGATQYF
TRBV6-2/TRBV6-3	CASSDRSGGTYEQYF
TRBV11-3	CASSPPGSGGAYTQYF
TRBV6-5	CASSHRGNEQFF
TRBV6-2/TRBV6-3	CASTRDRALFEPNSPLHF
TRBV10-1	CASSESLGTTHPDSPNPMETQYF
TRBV20-1	CSARDLAGKATDTQYF
TRBV28	CASSTGGGETQYF
TRBV28	CASGSGDNEQFF
TRBV29-1	CSVGGYGNTIYF
TRBV28	CASSPPPRFQRDTQYF
TRBV28	CASTPSGRGGYTF
TRBV5-1	CASSSLGVGSTEAFF
TRBV4-2	CASSQEEGATGELFF
TRBV10-3	CAMGTSRADTDTQYF
TRBV6-5	CASSTGTGEGYGYTF
TRBV7-2	CASSLGDSRYF
TRBV6-2/TRBV6-3	CASSYLAELNTEAFF
TRBV7-7	CASSLSALGGTDTQYF
TRBV5-4	CASSPGGGPDTQYF